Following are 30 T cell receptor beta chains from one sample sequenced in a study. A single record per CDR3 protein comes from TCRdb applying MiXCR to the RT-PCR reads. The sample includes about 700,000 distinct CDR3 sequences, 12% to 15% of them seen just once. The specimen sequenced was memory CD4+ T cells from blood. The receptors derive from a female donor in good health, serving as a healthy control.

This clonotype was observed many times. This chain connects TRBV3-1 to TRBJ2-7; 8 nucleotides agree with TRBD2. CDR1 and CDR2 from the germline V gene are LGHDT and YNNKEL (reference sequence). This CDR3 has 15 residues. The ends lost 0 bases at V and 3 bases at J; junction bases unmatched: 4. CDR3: CASSQDPAGDYEQYF. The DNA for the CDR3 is TGTGCCAGCAGCCAAGATCCAGCGGGAGACTACGAGCAGTACTTC.

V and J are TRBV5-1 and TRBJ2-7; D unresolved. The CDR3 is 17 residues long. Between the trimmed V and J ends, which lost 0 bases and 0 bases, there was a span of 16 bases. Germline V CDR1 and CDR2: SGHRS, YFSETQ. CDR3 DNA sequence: TGCGCCAGCAGCTTGGGGGTCCTGGCAGGCATCTCCTACGAGCAGTACTTC. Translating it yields CASSLGVLAGISYEQYF.

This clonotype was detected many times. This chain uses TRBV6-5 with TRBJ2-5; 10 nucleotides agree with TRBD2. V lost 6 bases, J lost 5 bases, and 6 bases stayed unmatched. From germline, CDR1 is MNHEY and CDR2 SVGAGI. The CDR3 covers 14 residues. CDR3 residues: CASRLAGEWETQYF. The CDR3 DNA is TGTGCCAGCAGGCTAGCGGGAGAGTGGGAGACCCAGTACTTC.

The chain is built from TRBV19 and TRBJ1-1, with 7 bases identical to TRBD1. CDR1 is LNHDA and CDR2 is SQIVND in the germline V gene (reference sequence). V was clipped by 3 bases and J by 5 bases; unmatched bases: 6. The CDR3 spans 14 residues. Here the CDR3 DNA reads TGTGCCAGTAGTATCATGACAGGGAGGACTGAAGCTTTCTTT. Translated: CASSIMTGRTEAFF.

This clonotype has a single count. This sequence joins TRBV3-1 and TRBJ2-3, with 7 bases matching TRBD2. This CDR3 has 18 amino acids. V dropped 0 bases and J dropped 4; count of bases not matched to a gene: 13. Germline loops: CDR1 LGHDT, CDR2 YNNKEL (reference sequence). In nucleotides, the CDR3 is TGTGCCAGCAGCCAAGATAGTTTCGGGAGGAAGGAGGCAGATACGCAGTATTTT. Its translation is CASSQDSFGRKEADTQYF.

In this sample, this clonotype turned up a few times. The CDR3 DNA reads as TGTGCCAGCAGTTACGGGGAAGGCGCTGAAGCTTTCTTT. Protein: CASSYGEGAEAFF. The chain carries TRBV6-6 and TRBJ1-1; D unresolved. Between the trimmed V and J ends, which lost 2 bases and 6 bases, there was a span of 10 bases. CDR3 length equals 13 residues. Germline loops: CDR1 MNHNY, CDR2 SVGAGI (reference sequence).

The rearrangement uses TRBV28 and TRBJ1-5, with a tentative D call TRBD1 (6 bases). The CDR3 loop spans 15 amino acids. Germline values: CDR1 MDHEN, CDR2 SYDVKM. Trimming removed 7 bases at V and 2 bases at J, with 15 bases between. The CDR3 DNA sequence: TGTGCCAGCAACCGGCCCGCAGGGGGCAATCAGCCCCAGCATTTT. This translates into CASNRPAGGNQPQHF.

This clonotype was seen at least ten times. CDR3 sequence reads: CASSVEVGDYYEQYF. CDR3 coding DNA: TGTGCCAGCAGCGTAGAGGTTGGGGATTATTACGAGCAGTACTTC. J is TRBJ2-7 and V is TRBV9; unclear D gene. Deletions cut 0 bases from V and 4 bases from J, with 14 bases between. Germline V gene sequence: CDR1 SGDLS, CDR2 YYNGEE. The CDR3 extends over 15 amino acids.

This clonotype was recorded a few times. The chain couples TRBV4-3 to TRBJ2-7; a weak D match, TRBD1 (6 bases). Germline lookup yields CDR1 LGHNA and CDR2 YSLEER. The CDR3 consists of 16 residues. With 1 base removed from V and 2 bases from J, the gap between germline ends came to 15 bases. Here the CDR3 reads CASSQGQGLNPYEQYF. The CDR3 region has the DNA TGCGCCAGCAGCCAAGGCCAGGGGCTAAACCCCTACGAGCAGTACTTC.

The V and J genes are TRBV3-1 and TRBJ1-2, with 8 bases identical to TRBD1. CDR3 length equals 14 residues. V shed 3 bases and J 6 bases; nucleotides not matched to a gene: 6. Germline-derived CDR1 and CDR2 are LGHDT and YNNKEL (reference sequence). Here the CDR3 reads CASSHLGTGHGYTF. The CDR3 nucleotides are TGTGCCAGCAGCCATCTCGGGACAGGTCATGGCTACACCTTC.

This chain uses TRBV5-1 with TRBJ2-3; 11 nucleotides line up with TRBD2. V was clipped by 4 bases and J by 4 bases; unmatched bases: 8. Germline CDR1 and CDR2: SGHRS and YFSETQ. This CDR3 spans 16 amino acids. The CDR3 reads CASSTRTSGPADTQYF. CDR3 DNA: TGCGCCAGCAGCACCCGGACTAGCGGGCCCGCAGATACGCAGTATTTT.

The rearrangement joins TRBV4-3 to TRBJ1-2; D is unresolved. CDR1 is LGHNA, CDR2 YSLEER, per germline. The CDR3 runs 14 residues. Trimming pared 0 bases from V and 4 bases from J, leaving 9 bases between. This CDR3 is CASSQETSGYGYTF. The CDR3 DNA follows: TGCGCCAGCAGCCAAGAAACCTCGGGCTATGGCTACACCTTC.

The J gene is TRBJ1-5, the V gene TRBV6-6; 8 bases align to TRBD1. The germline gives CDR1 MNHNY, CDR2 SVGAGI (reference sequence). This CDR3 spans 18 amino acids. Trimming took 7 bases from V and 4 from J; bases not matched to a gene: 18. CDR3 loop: CASTRQGARGWGNQPQHF. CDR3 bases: TGTGCCAGCACCCGCCAGGGGGCCAGGGGCTGGGGGAATCAGCCCCAGCATTTT.

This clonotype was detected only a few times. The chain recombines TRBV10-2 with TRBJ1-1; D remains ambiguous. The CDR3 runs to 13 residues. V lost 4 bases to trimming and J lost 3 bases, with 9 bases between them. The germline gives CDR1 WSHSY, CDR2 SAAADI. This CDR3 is CASSGSWDTEAFF. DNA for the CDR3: TGCGCCAGCAGTGGAAGTTGGGACACTGAAGCTTTCTTT.

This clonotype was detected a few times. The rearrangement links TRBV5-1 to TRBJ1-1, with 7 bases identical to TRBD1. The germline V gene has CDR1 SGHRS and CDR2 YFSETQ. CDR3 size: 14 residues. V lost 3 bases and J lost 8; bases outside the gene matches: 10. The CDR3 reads CASSSLDRAGEAFF. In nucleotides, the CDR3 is TGCGCCAGCAGCTCTCTAGACAGGGCGGGGGAAGCTTTCTTT.

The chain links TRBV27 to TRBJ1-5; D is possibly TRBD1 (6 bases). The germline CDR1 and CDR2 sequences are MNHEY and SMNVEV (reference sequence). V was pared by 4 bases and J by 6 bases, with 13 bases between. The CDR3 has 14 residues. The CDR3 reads CASSSQGLRQPQHF. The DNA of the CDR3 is TGTGCCAGCAGTTCACAGGGTCTCCGTCAGCCCCAGCATTTT.

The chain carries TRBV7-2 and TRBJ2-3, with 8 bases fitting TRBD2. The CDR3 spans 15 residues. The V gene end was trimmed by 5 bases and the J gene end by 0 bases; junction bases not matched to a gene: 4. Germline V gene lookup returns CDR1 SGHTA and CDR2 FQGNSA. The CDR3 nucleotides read TGTGCCAGCAGCCGTAGCGGGATAAGCACAGATACGCAGTATTTT. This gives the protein CASSRSGISTDTQYF.

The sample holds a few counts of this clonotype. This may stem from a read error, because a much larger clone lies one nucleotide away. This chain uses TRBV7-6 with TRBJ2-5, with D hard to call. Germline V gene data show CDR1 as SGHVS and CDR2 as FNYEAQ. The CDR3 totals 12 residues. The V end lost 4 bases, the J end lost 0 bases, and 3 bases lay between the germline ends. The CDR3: CASSYDQETQYF. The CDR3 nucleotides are TGTGCCAGCAGCTACGACCAAGAGACCCAGTACTTC.

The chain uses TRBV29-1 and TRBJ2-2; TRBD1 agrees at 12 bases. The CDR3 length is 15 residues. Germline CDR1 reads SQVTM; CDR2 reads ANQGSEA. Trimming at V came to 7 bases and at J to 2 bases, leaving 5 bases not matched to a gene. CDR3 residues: CSGGGTGGNTGELFF. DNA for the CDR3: TGCAGCGGAGGGGGGACAGGGGGCAACACCGGGGAGCTGTTTTTT.

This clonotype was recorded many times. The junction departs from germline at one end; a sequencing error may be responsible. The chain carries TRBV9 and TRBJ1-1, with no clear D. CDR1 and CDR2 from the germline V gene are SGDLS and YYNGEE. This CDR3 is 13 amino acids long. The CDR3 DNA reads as TGTGCCAGCAGCGTAGCTCCCCCGGGTGTTAGGGCATTT. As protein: CASSVAPPGVRAF.

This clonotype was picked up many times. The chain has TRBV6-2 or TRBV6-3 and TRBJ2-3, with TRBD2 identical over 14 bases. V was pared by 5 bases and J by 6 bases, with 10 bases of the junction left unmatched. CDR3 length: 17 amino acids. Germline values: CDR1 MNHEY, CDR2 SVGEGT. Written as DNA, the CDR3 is TGTGCCAGCAGTCCGCTGACTAGCGGGGGGGGGTCGGATACGCAGTATTTT. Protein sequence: CASSPLTSGGGSDTQYF.

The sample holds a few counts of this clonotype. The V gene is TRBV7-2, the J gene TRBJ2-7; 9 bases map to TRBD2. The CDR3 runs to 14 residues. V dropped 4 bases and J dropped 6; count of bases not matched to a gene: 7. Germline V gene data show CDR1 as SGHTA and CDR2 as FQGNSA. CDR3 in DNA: TGTGCCAGCAGCTCTTTAGCGGGAGCCTCCGAGCAGTACTTC. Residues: CASSSLAGASEQYF.

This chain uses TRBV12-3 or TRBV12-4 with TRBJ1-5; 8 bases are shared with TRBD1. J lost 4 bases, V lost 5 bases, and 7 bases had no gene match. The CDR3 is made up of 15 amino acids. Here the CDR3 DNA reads TGTGCCAGCAGTCCCTCAGGACAGGGAAATCAGCCCCAGCATTTT. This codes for CASSPSGQGNQPQHF.

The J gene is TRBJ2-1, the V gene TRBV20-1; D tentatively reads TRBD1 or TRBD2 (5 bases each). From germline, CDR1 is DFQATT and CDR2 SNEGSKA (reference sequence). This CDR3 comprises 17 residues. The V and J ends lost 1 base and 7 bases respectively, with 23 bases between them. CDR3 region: CSARVQLSGTQWNEQFF. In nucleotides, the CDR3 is TGCAGTGCTAGAGTTCAGTTATCTGGGACCCAATGGAATGAGCAGTTCTTC.

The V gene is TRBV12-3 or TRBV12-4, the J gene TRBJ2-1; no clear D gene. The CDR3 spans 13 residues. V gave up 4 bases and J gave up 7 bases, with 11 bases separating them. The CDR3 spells CASSSLDLNEQFF. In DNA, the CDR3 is TGTGCCAGCAGTTCCCTGGACCTGAATGAGCAGTTCTTC.

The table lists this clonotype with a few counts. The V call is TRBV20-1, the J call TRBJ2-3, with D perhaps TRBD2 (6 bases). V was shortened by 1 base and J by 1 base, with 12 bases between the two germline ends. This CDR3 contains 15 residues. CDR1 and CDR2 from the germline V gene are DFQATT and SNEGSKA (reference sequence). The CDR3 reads CSARVWGGGTDTQYF. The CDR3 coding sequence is TGCAGTGCTAGAGTATGGGGCGGGGGCACAGATACGCAGTATTTT.

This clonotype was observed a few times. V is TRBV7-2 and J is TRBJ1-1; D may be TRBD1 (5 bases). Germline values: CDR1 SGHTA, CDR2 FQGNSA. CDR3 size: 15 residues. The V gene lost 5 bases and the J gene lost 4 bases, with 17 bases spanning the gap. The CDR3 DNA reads TGTGCCAGCAGCCAATCCTGGGGGGGGAGCACTGAAGCTTTCTTT. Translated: CASSQSWGGSTEAFF.

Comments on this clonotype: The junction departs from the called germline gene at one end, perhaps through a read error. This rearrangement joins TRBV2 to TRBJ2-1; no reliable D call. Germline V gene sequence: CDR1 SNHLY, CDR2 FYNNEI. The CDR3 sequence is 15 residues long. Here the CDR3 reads CASSASYSGPPPRVF. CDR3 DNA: TGTGCCAGCAGTGCCTCTTATTCGGGCCCACCGCCAAGGGTCTTC.

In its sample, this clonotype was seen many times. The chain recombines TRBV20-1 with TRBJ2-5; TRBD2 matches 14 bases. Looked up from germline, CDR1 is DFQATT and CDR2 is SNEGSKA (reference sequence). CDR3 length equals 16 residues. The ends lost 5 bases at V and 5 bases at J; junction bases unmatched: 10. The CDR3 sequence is CSAPGWTSGGRETQYF. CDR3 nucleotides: TGCAGTGCTCCTGGGTGGACTAGCGGGGGGAGGGAGACCCAGTACTTC.

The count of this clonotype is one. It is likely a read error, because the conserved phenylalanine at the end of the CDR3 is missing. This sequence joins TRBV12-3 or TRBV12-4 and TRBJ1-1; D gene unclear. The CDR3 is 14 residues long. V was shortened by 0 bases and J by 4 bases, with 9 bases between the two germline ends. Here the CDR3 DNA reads TGTGCCAGCAGTTTAGCAGGTTGGGGCACTGAAGCTTTCCTT. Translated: CASSLAGWGTEAFL.